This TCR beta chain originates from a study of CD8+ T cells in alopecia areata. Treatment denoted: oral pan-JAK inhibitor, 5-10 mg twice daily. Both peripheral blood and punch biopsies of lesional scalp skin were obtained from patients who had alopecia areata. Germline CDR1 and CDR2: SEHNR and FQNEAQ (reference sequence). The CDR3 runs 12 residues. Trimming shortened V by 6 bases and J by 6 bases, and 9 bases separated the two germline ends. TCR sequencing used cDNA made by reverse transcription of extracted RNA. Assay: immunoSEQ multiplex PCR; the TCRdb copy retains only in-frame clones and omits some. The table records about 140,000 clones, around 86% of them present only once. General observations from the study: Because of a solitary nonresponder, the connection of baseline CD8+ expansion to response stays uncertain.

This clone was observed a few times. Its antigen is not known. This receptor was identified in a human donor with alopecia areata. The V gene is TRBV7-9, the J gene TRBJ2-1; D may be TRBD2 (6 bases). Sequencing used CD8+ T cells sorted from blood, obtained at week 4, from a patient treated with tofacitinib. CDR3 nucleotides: TGTGCCAGCAGGACGGGGGTCAATGAGCAGTTCTTC. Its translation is CASRTGVNEQFF.